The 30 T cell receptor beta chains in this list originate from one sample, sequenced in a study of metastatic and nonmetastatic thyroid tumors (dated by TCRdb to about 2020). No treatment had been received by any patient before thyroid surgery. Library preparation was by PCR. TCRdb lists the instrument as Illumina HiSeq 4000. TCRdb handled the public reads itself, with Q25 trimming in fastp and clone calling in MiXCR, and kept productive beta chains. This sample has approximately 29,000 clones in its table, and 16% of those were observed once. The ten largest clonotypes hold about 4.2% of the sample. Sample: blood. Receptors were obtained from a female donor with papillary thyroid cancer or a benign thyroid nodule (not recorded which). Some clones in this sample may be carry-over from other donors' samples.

CDR3 sequence (DNA): TGTGCCAGCAGCTCGAAAGCGGGGCAGCAGTACTTC. Amino acids: CASSSKAGQQYF. The chain links TRBV7-2 to TRBJ2-7; 7 nucleotides align to TRBD2. The V gene's germline CDR1 is SGHTA and CDR2 FQGNSA. The junction had 5 bases not matched to a gene; V was cut back by 4 bases and J by 8 bases. This CDR3 spans 12 amino acids.

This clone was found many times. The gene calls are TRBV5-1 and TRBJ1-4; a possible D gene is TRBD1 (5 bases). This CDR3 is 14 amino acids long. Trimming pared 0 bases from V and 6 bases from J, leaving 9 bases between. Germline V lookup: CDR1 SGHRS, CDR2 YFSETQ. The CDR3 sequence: CASSLGGGDEKLFF. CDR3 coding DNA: TGCGCCAGCAGCTTGGGCGGGGGTGATGAAAAACTGTTTTTT.

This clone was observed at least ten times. CDR3 residues: CASSLATSGRMYGTDTQYF. CDR3 sequence (DNA): TGTGCCAGCAGCTTAGCAACTAGCGGGAGGATGTACGGCACAGATACGCAGTATTTT. The chain links TRBV7-9 to TRBJ2-3, with TRBD2 matching over 12 bases. V gave up 0 bases and J gave up 1 base; unmatched junction bases: 8. CDR3 length: 19 residues. Germline values: CDR1 SEHNR, CDR2 FQNEAQ (reference sequence).

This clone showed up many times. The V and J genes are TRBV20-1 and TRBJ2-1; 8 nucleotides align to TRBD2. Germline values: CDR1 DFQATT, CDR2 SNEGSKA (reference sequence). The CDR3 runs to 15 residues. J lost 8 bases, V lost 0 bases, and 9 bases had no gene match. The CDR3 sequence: CSARDNAGLGDEQFF. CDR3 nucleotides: TGCAGTGCTAGAGATAACGCGGGACTAGGTGATGAGCAGTTCTTC.

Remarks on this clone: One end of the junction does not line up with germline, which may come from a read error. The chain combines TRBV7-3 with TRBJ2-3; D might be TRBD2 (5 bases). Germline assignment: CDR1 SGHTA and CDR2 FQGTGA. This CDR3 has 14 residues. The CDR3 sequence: CASSTGNSADTRYF. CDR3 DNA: TGTGCCAGCAGCACCGGGAATAGCGCGGATACGCGGTATTTT.

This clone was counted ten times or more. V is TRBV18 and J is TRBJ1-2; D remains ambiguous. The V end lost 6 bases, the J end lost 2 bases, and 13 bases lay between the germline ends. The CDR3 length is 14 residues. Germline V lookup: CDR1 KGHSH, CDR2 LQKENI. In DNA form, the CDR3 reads TGTGCCAGCTCCACCACTCACAGAAACTATGGCTACACCTTC. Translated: CASSTTHRNYGYTF.

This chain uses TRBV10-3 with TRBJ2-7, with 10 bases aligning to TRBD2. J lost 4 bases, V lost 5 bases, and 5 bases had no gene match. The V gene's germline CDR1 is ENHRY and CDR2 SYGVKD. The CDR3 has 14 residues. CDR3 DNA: TGTGCCATCAGTTCGACTAGCGGGCCTTACGAGCAGTACTTC. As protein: CAISSTSGPYEQYF.

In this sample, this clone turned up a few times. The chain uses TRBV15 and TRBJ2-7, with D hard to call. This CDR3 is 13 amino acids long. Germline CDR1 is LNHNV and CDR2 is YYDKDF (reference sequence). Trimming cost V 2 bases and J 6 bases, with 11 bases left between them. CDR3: CATSRSGVGEQYF. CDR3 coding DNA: TGTGCCACCAGCAGAAGTGGGGTGGGCGAGCAGTACTTC.

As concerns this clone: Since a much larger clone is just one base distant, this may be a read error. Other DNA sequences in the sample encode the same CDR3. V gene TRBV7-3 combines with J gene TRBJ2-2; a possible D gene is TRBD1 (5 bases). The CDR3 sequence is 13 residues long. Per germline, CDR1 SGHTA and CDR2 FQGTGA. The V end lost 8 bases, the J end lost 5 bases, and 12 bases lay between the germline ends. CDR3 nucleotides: TGTGCCAGCGGCTCCTCAGGGACCGGGGAGCTGTTTTTT. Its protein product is CASGSSGTGELFF. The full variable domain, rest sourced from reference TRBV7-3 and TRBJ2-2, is GAGVSQTPSNKVTEKGKYVELRCDPISGHTALYWYRQSLGQGPEFLIYFQGTGAADDSGLPNDRFFAVRPEGSVSTLKIQRTERGDSAVYLCASGSSGTGELFFGEGSRLTVL.

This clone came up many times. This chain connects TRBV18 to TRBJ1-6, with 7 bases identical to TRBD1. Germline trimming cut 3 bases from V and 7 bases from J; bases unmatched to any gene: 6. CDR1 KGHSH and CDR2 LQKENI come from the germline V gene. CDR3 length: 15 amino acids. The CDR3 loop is CASSPTGQPNSPLHF. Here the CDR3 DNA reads TGTGCCAGCTCACCGACGGGACAGCCCAATTCACCCCTCCACTTT.

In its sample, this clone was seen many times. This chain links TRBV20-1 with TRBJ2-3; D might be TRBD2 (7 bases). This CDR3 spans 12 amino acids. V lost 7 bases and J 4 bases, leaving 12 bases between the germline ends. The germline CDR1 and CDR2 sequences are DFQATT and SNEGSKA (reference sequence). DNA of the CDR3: TGCAGTGGTGGGGGGGCCCCAGATACGCAGTATTTT. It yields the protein CSGGGAPDTQYF.

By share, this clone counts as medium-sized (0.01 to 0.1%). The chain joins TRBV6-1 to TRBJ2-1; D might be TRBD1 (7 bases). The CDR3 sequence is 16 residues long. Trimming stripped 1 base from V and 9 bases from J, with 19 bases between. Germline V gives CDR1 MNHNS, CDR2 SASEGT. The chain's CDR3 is CASSEVSGGGVGEQFF. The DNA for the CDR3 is TGTGCCAGCAGTGAAGTGTCAGGGGGAGGTGTGGGTGAGCAGTTCTTC.

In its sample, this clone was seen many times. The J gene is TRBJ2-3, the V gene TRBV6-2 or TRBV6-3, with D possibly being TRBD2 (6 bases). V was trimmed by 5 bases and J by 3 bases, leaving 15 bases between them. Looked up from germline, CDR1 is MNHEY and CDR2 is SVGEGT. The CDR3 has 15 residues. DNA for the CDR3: TGTGCCAGCAGTCGTACGGGACTTCTGACAGATACGCAGTATTTT. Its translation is CASSRTGLLTDTQYF.

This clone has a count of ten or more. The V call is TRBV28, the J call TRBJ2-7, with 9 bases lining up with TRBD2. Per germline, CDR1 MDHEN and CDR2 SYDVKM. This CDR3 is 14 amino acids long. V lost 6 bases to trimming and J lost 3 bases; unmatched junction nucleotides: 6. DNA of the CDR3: TGTGCCAGCAGCACCCTAGCGGGAAGCTACGAGCAGTACTTC. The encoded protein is CASSTLAGSYEQYF.

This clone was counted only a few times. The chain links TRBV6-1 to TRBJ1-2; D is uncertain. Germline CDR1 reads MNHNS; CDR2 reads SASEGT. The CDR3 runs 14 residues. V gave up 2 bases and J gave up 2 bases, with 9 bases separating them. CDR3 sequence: CASSELGYNYGYTF. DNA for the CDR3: TGTGCCAGCAGTGAATTAGGGTACAACTATGGCTACACCTTC.

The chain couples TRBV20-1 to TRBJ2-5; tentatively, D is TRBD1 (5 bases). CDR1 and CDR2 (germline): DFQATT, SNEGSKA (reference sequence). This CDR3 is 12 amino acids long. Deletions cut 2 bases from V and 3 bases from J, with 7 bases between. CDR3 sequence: CSARQGEETQYF. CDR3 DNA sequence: TGCAGTGCTAGACAGGGTGAAGAGACCCAGTACTTC.

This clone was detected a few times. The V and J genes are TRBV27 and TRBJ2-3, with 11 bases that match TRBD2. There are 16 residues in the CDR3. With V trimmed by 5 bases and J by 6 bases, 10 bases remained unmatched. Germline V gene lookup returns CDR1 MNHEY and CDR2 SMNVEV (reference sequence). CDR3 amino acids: CASSQASGRSIDTQYF. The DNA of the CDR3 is TGTGCCAGCAGTCAGGCTAGCGGGAGGTCAATTGATACGCAGTATTTT.

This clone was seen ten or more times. The CDR3 DNA reads TGCGCCAGCACCAGGCTGGTGGGAGCGGGAGGGCCTAGGAACAATGAGCAGTTCTTC. Protein sequence: CASTRLVGAGGPRNNEQFF. The chain combines TRBV4-1 with TRBJ2-1; 10 bases are shared with TRBD2. With 7 bases clipped from V and 5 bases from J, the junction kept 20 bases outside the gene matches. CDR3 length: 19 amino acids. Germline CDR1 reads MGHRA; CDR2 reads YSYEKL.

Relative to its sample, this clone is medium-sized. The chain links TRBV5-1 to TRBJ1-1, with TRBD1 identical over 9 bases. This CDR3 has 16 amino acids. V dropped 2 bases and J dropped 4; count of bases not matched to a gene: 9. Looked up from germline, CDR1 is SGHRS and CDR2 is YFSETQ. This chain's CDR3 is CASSFWGQGRSTEAFF. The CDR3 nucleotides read TGCGCCAGCAGCTTTTGGGGACAGGGAAGGAGCACTGAAGCTTTCTTT.

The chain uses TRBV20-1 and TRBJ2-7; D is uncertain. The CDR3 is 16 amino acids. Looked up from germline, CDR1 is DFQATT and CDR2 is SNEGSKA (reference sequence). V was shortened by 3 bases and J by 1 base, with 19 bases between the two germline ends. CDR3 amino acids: CSASVDKTARSYEQYF. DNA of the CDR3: TGCAGTGCTAGCGTAGACAAAACGGCTAGATCCTACGAGCAGTACTTC.

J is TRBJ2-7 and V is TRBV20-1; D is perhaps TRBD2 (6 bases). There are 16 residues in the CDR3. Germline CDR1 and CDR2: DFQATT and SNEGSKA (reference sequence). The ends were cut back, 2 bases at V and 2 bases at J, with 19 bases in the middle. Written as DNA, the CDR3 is TGCAGTGCTAGACCTCCGGGTCGCTGGAGGGCCTACGAGCAGTACTTC. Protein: CSARPPGRWRAYEQYF.

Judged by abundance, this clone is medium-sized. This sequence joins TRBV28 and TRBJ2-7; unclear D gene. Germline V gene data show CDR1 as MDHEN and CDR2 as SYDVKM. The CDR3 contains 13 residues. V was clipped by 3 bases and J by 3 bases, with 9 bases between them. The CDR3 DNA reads TGTGCCAGCAGTTTTGTCGGCCTCTACGAGCAGTACTTC. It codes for CASSFVGLYEQYF.

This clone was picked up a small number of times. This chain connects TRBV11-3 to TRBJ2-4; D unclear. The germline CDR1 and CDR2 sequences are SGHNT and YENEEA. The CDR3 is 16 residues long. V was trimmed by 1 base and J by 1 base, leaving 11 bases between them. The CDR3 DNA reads TGTGCCAGCAGCTTAGGACGGTCCTTGGCCAAAAACATTCAGTACTTC. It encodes CASSLGRSLAKNIQYF. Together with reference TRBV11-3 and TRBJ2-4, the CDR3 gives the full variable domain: EAGVVQSPRYKIIEKKQPVAFWCNPISGHNTLYWYLQNLGQGPELLIRYENEEAVDDSQLPKDRFSAERLKGVDSTLKIQPAELGDSAVYLCASSLGRSLAKNIQYFGAGTRLSVL.

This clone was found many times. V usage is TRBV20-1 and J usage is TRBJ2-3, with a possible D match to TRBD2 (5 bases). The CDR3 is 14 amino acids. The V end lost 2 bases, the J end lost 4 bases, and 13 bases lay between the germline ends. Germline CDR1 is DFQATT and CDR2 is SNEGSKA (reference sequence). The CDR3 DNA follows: TGCAGTGCTAGACCCGGGAAGTGGTCAGATACGCAGTATTTT. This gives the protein CSARPGKWSDTQYF.

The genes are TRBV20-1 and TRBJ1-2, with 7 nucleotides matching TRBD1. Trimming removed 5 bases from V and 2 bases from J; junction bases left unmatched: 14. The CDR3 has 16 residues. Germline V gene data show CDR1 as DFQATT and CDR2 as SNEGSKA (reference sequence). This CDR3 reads CSAVGSGRTGNYGYTF. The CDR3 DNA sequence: TGCAGTGCTGTGGGCAGCGGGAGGACAGGAAACTATGGCTACACCTTC.

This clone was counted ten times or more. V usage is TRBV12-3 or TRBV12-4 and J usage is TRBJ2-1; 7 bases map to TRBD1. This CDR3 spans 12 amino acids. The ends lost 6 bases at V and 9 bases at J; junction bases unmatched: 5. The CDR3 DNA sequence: TGTGCCAGCAGGACGAACAGGGGTGAGCAGTTCTTC. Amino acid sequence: CASRTNRGEQFF.

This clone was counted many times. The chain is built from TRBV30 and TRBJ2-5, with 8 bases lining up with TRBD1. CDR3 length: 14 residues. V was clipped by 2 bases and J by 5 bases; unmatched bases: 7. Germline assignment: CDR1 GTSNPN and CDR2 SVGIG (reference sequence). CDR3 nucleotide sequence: TGTGCCTGGAGTCCGGACAGGGTTCGGGAGACCCAGTACTTC. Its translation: CAWSPDRVRETQYF.

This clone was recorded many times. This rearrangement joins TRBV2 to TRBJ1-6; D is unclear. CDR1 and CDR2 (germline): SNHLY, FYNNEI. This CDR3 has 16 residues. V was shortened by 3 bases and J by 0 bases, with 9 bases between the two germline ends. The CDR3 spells CASSDRSSSYNSPLHF. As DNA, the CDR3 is TGTGCCAGCAGTGATCGCAGCAGCTCCTATAATTCACCCCTCCACTTT. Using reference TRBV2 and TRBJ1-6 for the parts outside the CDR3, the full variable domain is EPEVTQTPSHQVTQMGQEVILRCVPISNHLYFYWYRQILGQKVEFLVSFYNNEISEKSEIFDDQFSVERPDGSNFTLKIRSTKLEDSAMYFCASSDRSSSYNSPLHFGNGTRLTVT.

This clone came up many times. The CDR3 reads CASSRAGASDTQYF. The CDR3 nucleotides read TGTGCCAGCAGCCGAGCAGGGGCCAGCGATACGCAGTATTTT. The V and J genes are TRBV7-9 and TRBJ2-3, with D possibly matching TRBD1 (6 bases). Trimming took off 5 bases at V and 6 bases at J, with 15 bases between the two ends. The CDR3 length is 14 residues. Germline values: CDR1 SEHNR, CDR2 FQNEAQ (reference sequence).

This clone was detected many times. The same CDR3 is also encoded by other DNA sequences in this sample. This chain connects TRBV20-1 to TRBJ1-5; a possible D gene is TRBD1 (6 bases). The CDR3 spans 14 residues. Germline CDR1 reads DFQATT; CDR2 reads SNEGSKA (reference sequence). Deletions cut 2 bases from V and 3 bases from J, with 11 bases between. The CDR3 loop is CSARTRTVNQPQHF. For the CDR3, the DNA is TGCAGTGCTAGAACCCGGACAGTCAATCAGCCCCAGCATTTT.